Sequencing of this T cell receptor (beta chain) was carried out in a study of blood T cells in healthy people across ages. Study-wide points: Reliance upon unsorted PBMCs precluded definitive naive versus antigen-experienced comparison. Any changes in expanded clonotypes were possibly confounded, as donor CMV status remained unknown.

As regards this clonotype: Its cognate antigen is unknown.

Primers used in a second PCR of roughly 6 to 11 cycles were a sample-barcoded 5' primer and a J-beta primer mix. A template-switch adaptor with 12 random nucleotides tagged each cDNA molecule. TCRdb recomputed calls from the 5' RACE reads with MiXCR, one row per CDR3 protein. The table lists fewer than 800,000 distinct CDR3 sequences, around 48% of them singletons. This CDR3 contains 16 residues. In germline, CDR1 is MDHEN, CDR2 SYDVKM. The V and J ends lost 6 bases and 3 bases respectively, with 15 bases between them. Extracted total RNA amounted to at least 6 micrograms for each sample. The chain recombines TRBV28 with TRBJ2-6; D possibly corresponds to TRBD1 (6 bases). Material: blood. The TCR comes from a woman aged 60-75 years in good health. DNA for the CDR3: TGTGCCAGCAGGTCCCGGGACATGCTTGGGGCCAACGTCCTGACTTTC. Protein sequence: CASRSRDMLGANVLTF.